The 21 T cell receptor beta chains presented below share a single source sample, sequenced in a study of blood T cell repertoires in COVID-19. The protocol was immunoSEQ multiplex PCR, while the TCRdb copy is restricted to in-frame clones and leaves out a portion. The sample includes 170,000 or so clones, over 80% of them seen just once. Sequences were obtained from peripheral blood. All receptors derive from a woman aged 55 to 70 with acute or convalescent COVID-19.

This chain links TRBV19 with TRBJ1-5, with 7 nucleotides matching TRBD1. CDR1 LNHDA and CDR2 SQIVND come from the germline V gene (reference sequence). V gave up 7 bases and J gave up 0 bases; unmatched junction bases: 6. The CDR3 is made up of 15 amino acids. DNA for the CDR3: TGTGCCAGTACCCGAACAGGGGCTAGCAATCAGCCCCAGCATTTT. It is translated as CASTRTGASNQPQHF.

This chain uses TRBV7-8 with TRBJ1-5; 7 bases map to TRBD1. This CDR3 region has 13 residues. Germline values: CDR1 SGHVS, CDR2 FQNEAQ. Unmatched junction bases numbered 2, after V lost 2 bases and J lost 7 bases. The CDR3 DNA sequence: TGTGCCAGCAGCTTACAGGGGGACCAGCCCCAGCATTTT. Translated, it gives CASSLQGDQPQHF.

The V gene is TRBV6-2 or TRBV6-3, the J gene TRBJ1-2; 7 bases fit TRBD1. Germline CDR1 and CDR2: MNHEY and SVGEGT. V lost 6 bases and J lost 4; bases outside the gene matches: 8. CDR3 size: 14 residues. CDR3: CASSLGTVRYGYTF. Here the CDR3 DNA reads TGTGCCAGCAGCCTCGGGACAGTTCGCTATGGCTACACCTTC.

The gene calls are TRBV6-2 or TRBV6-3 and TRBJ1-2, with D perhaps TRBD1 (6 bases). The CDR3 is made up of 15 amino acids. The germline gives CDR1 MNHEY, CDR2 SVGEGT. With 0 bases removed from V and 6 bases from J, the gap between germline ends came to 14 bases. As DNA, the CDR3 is TGTGCCAGCAGTTACTCGATACAGGGAAACGATGGCTACACCTTC. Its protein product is CASSYSIQGNDGYTF.

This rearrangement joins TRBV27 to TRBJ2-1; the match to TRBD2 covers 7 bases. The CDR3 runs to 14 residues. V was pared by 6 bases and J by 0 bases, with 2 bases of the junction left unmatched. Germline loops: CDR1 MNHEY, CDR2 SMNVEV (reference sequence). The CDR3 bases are TGTGCCAGCAGACTAGCGAGCTCCTACAATGAGCAGTTCTTC. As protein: CASRLASSYNEQFF.

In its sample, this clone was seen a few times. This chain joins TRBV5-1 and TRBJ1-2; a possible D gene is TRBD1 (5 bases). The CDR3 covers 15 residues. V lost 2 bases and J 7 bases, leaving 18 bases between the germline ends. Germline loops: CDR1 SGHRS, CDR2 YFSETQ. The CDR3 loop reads CASSLGPSGEGGYTF. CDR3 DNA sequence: TGCGCCAGCAGCTTAGGCCCCTCGGGGGAAGGTGGCTACACCTTC.

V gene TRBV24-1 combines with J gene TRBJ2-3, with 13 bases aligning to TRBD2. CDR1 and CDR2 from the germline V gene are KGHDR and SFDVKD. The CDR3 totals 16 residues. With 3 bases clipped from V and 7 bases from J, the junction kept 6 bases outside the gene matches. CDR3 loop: CATSDPGLAGAYTQYF. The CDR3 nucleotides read TGTGCCACCAGTGATCCTGGACTAGCGGGGGCTTATACGCAGTATTTT.

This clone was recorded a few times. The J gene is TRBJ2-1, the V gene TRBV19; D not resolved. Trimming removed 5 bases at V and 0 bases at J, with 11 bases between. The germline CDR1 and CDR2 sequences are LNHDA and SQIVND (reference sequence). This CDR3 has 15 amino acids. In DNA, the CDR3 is TGTGCCAGTAGTCCAGGTCAGAGCTCCTACAATGAGCAGTTCTTC. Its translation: CASSPGQSSYNEQFF.

CDR3 in DNA: TGTGCCAGTAGTATTGTCGTGGGGGGTACGCAGTATTTT. Amino acids: CASSIVVGGTQYF. The chain employs TRBV19 and TRBJ2-3, with TRBD2 as a possible D gene (6 bases). The CDR3 totals 13 residues. CDR1 LNHDA and CDR2 SQIVND come from the germline V gene (reference sequence). V shed 3 bases and J shed 8 bases, with 12 bases lying between them.

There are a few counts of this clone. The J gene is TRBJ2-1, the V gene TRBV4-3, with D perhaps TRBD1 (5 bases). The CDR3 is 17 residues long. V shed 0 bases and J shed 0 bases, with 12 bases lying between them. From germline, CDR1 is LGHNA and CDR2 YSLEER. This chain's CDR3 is CASSQDPRVDSYNEQFF. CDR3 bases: TGCGCCAGCAGCCAAGATCCCAGGGTCGACTCCTACAATGAGCAGTTCTTC.

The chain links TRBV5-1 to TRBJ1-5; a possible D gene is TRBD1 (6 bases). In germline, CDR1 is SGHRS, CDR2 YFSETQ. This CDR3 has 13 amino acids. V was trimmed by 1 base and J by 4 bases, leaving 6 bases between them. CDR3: CASSLQGNQPQHF. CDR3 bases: TGCGCCAGCAGCTTGCAGGGGAATCAGCCCCAGCATTTT.

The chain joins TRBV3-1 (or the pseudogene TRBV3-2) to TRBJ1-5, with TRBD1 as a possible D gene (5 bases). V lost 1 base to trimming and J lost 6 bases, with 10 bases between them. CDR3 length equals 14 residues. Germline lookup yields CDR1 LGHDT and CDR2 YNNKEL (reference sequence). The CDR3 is CASSQVLGAQPQHF. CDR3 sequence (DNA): TGTGCCAGCAGCCAAGTGCTAGGGGCTCAGCCCCAGCATTTT.

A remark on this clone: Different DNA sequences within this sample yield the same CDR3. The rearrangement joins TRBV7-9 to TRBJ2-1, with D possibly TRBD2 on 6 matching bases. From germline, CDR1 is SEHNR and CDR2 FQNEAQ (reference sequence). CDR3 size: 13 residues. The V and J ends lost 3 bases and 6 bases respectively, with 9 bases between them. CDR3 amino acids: CASSFSGGNEQFF. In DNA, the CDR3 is TGTGCCAGCAGCTTTTCCGGGGGCAATGAGCAGTTCTTC.

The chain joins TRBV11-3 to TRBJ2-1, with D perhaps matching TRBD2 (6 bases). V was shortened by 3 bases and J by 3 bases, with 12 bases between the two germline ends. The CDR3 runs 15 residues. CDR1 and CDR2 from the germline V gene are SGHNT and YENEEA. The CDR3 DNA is TGTGCCAGCAGCTTCCGTAGCGGAGACTACAATGAGCAGTTCTTC. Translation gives CASSFRSGDYNEQFF.

This CDR3 reads CSVETGINTGELFF. CDR3 nucleotides: TGCAGCGTAGAAACAGGGATAAACACCGGGGAGCTGTTTTTT. V is TRBV29-1 and J is TRBJ2-2, with D perhaps matching TRBD1 (6 bases). Germline CDR1 and CDR2: SQVTM and ANQGSEA. The ends were cut back, 6 bases at V and 2 bases at J, with 13 bases in the middle. The length of the CDR3 is 14 residues.

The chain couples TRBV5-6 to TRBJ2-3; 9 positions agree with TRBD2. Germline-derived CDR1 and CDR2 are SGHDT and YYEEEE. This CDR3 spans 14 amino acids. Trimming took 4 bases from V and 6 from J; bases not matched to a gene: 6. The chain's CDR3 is CASSLGLASDTQYF. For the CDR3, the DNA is TGTGCCAGCAGCCTGGGACTAGCAAGCGATACGCAGTATTTT.

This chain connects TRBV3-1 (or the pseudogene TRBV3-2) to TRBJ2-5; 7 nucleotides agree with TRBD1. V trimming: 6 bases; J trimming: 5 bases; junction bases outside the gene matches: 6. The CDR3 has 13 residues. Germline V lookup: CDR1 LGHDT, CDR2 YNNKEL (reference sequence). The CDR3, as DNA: TGTGCCAGCAGAAGACAGGGAGTGGAGACCCAGTACTTC. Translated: CASRRQGVETQYF.

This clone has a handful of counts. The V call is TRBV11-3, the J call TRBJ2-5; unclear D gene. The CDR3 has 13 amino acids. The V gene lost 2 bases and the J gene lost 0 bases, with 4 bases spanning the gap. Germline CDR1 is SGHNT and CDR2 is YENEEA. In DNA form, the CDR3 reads TGTGCCAGCAGCTTACTCTACCAAGAGACCCAGTACTTC. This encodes CASSLLYQETQYF.

In DNA, the CDR3 is TGTGCCAGCAGTTTTATCGGGAATACGCAGTATTTT. Translating it yields CASSFIGNTQYF. The rearrangement uses TRBV12-3 or TRBV12-4 and TRBJ2-3; a weak D match, TRBD2 (5 bases). V was pared by 3 bases and J by 7 bases, with 8 bases between. The CDR3 length is 12 residues.

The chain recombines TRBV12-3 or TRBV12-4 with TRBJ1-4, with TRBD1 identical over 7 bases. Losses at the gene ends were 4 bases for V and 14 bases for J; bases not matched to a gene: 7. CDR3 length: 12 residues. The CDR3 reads CASSYLTGSLFF. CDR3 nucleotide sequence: TGTGCCAGCAGTTACCTGACAGGGAGCCTGTTTTTT.

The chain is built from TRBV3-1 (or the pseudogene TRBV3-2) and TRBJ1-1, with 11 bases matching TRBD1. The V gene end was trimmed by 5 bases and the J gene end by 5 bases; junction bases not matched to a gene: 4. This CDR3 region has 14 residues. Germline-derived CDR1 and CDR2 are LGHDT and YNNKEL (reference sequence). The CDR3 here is CASSARDRGTEAFF. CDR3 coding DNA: TGTGCCAGCAGCGCCCGGGACAGGGGGACTGAAGCTTTCTTT.